The rows below give T cell receptor beta chains drawn from one sample of a study of T cells in narcolepsy. The data were produced by immunoSEQ multiplex PCR, yet TCRdb's version contains in-frame clones alone and is incomplete. The table lists 15,000 to 20,000 clones, about nine tenths of them singletons. Sequenced material: memory (CD45RA-) CD4+ T cells from blood. These receptors all stem from a human donor in good health. Both conserved end residues are part of each CDR3. The D gene is left open where the match is weak. Rows may omit the clone size; those that give it use once, few, many or a size class.

D gene: TRBD2; CDR3 length: 16; clone size: NA; V gene: TRBV19; J gene: TRBJ2-1; CDR3 protein: CATTEPLAGGRSEQFF; CDR3 DNA: TGTGCCACTACCGAGCCTCTAGCGGGGGGGCGTAGTGAGCAGTTCTTC
D gene: TRBD2; CDR3 length: 15; clone size: NA; V gene: TRBV6-6; J gene: TRBJ2-5; CDR3 protein: CASKMTSGRSETQYF; CDR3 DNA: TGTGCCAGCAAAATGACTAGCGGGAGATCTGAGACCCAGTACTTC
D gene: NA; CDR3 length: 13; clone size: few; V gene: TRBV6-5; J gene: TRBJ1-2; CDR3 protein: CASSGEGFYGYTF; CDR3 DNA: TGTGCCAGCAGTGGGGAGGGCTTCTATGGCTACACCTTC
D gene: NA; CDR3 length: 13; clone size: NA; V gene: TRBV19; J gene: TRBJ1-1; CDR3 protein: CASNQVRNTEAFF; CDR3 DNA: TGTGCCAGTAATCAGGTACGGAACACTGAAGCTTTCTTT
D gene: TRBD2; CDR3 length: 17; clone size: NA; V gene: TRBV5-5; J gene: TRBJ2-2; CDR3 protein: CASLLGLAGGTTGELFF; CDR3 DNA: TGTGCCAGCCTCCTTGGGCTAGCGGGAGGAACCACCGGGGAGCTGTTTTTT
D gene: NA; CDR3 length: 16; clone size: few; V gene: TRBV5-1; J gene: TRBJ2-1; CDR3 protein: CASSLEPSSFSNEQFF; CDR3 DNA: TGCGCCAGCAGCTTGGAACCTTCGTCATTTAGTAATGAGCAGTTCTTC
D gene: TRBD2; CDR3 length: 20; clone size: few; V gene: TRBV6-1; J gene: TRBJ2-1; CDR3 protein: CASSDNLRVLGGYSYNEQFF; CDR3 DNA: TGTGCCAGCAGTGACAATTTACGGGTTTTGGGGGGGTACTCCTACAATGAGCAGTTCTTC
D gene: TRBD2; CDR3 length: 15; clone size: NA; V gene: TRBV7-2; J gene: TRBJ2-1; CDR3 protein: CASSLGSSGINEQFF; CDR3 DNA: TGTGCCAGCAGCTTAGGCTCTAGCGGGATAAATGAGCAGTTCTTC
D gene: NA; CDR3 length: 14; clone size: NA; V gene: TRBV5-1; J gene: TRBJ1-4; CDR3 protein: CASSLETANEKLFF; CDR3 DNA: TGCGCCAGCAGCTTGGAGACAGCAAATGAAAAACTGTTTTTT
D gene: NA; CDR3 length: 14; clone size: NA; V gene: TRBV7-9; J gene: TRBJ2-7; CDR3 protein: CASSATRELYEQYF; CDR3 DNA: TGTGCCAGCAGCGCAACTCGGGAGCTCTACGAGCAGTACTTC
D gene: TRBD1; CDR3 length: 13; clone size: NA; V gene: TRBV30; J gene: TRBJ1-5; CDR3 protein: CAWTGQTGQPQHF; CDR3 DNA: TGTGCCTGGACGGGACAGACGGGACAGCCCCAGCATTTT
D gene: NA; CDR3 length: 12; clone size: NA; V gene: TRBV29-1; J gene: TRBJ2-2; CDR3 protein: CSVGHPTGELFF; CDR3 DNA: TGCAGCGTCGGACACCCCACCGGGGAGCTGTTTTTT
D gene: NA; CDR3 length: 15; clone size: NA; V gene: TRBV7-6; J gene: TRBJ2-5; CDR3 protein: CASSLGGVPQETQYF; CDR3 DNA: TGTGCCAGCAGCTTAGGGGGGGTTCCCCAAGAGACCCAGTACTTC
D gene: NA; CDR3 length: 13; clone size: NA; V gene: TRBV4-3; J gene: TRBJ2-7; CDR3 protein: CASSQARGYEQYF; CDR3 DNA: TGCGCCAGCAGCCAAGCTCGTGGGTACGAGCAGTACTTC
D gene: TRBD1; CDR3 length: 16; clone size: NA; V gene: TRBV19; J gene: TRBJ1-5; CDR3 protein: CASSALLGQGIQPQHF; CDR3 DNA: TGTGCCAGTAGCGCCCTACTGGGACAGGGAATTCAGCCCCAGCATTTT
D gene: TRBD1; CDR3 length: 14; clone size: NA; V gene: TRBV2; J gene: TRBJ1-1; CDR3 protein: CASRGQFLNTEAFF; CDR3 DNA: TGTGCCAGCAGGGGACAGTTCCTGAACACTGAAGCTTTCTTT
D gene: NA; CDR3 length: 13; clone size: NA; V gene: TRBV6-5; J gene: TRBJ1-5; CDR3 protein: CASSPGRNQPQHF; CDR3 DNA: TGTGCCAGCAGTCCGGGCCGCAATCAGCCCCAGCATTTT
D gene: NA; CDR3 length: 18; clone size: once; V gene: TRBV28; J gene: TRBJ2-1; CDR3 protein: CASSSDRTPSGTRNEQFF; CDR3 DNA: TGTGCCAGCAGCAGTGACAGGACCCCCAGCGGGACTCGCAATGAGCAGTTCTTC
D gene: TRBD1; CDR3 length: 14; clone size: NA; V gene: TRBV6-1; J gene: TRBJ1-5; CDR3 protein: CASRETGDNQPQHF; CDR3 DNA: TGTGCCAGCAGGGAGACAGGGGACAATCAGCCCCAGCATTTT
D gene: TRBD2; CDR3 length: 14; clone size: NA; V gene: TRBV5-6; J gene: TRBJ2-1; CDR3 protein: CASSLWTSGTKQFF; CDR3 DNA: TGTGCCAGCAGCTTGTGGACTAGCGGGACTAAGCAGTTCTTC
D gene: NA; CDR3 length: 17; clone size: once; V gene: TRBV7-9; J gene: TRBJ1-1; CDR3 protein: CASSHVAWTDLNTEAFF; CDR3 DNA: TGTGCCAGCAGCCACGTCGCCTGGACAGACTTGAACACTGAAGCTTTCTTT
D gene: NA; CDR3 length: 17; clone size: NA; V gene: TRBV29-1; J gene: TRBJ1-5; CDR3 protein: CSVVFGGGGGLNQPQHF; CDR3 DNA: TGCAGCGTTGTATTTGGGGGGGGCGGGGGGTTGAATCAGCCCCAGCATTTT
D gene: TRBD1; CDR3 length: 11; clone size: NA; V gene: TRBV20-1; J gene: TRBJ2-7; CDR3 protein: CSARQGGEQYF; CDR3 DNA: TGCAGTGCAAGACAGGGGGGCGAGCAGTACTTC
D gene: TRBD2; CDR3 length: 14; clone size: NA; V gene: TRBV6-5; J gene: TRBJ2-7; CDR3 protein: CASSATSGSYEQYF; CDR3 DNA: TGTGCCAGCAGCGCAACTAGCGGATCCTACGAGCAGTACTTC
D gene: TRBD1; CDR3 length: 15; clone size: NA; V gene: TRBV2; J gene: TRBJ1-2; CDR3 protein: CASSDRQGQLGGYTF; CDR3 DNA: TGTGCCAGCAGCGACCGACAGGGCCAGCTGGGTGGCTACACCTTC
D gene: TRBD1; CDR3 length: 14; clone size: NA; V gene: TRBV11-2; J gene: TRBJ2-1; CDR3 protein: CASSWDRAFSEQFF; CDR3 DNA: TGTGCCAGCAGCTGGGACAGGGCCTTTAGTGAGCAGTTCTTC
D gene: NA; CDR3 length: 15; clone size: NA; V gene: TRBV7-6; J gene: TRBJ2-1; CDR3 protein: CASSLDGSWANEQFF; CDR3 DNA: TGTGCCAGCAGCTTAGACGGGTCGTGGGCTAATGAGCAGTTCTTC
D gene: NA; CDR3 length: 14; clone size: NA; V gene: TRBV6-5; J gene: TRBJ1-2; CDR3 protein: CASSRDGLNYGYTF; CDR3 DNA: TGTGCCAGCAGCCGCGACGGCCTCAACTATGGCTACACCTTC
D gene: NA; CDR3 length: 13; clone size: NA; V gene: TRBV7-2; J gene: TRBJ1-1; CDR3 protein: CASSPRGGTEAFF; CDR3 DNA: TGTGCCAGCAGCCCAAGGGGGGGGACTGAAGCTTTCTTT
D gene: NA; CDR3 length: 13; clone size: NA; V gene: TRBV10-3; J gene: TRBJ1-2; CDR3 protein: CAISPGVGDGYTF; CDR3 DNA: TGTGCCATCAGTCCCGGGGTAGGGGATGGCTACACCTTC
D gene: TRBD1; CDR3 length: 18; clone size: NA; V gene: TRBV28; J gene: TRBJ1-5; CDR3 protein: CASSSPGTGGRGGQPQHF; CDR3 DNA: TGTGCCAGCAGTTCCCCCGGGACAGGGGGACGTGGGGGTCAGCCCCAGCATTTT
D gene: TRBD1; CDR3 length: 14; clone size: NA; V gene: TRBV30; J gene: TRBJ2-7; CDR3 protein: CAWSKTGGLYEQYF; CDR3 DNA: TGTGCCTGGAGTAAGACAGGGGGCCTCTACGAGCAGTACTTC
D gene: NA; CDR3 length: 15; clone size: NA; V gene: TRBV5-1; J gene: TRBJ2-1; CDR3 protein: CASSSSGTSYNEQFF; CDR3 DNA: TGCGCCAGCAGCTCCAGCGGAACCTCCTACAATGAGCAGTTCTTC
D gene: NA; CDR3 length: 12; clone size: once; V gene: TRBV2; J gene: TRBJ2-3; CDR3 protein: CASSDGGYTQYF; CDR3 DNA: TGTGCCAGCAGTGACGGGGGATATACGCAGTATTTT
D gene: NA; CDR3 length: 14; clone size: NA; V gene: TRBV7-7; J gene: TRBJ2-5; CDR3 protein: CASSFTISEETQYF; CDR3 DNA: TGTGCTAGCAGCTTCACCATCAGTGAGGAGACCCAGTACTTC
D gene: TRBD1; CDR3 length: 15; clone size: NA; V gene: TRBV6-6; J gene: TRBJ1-6; CDR3 protein: CASSYSGTGDSPLHF; CDR3 DNA: TGTGCCAGCAGTTACTCCGGGACAGGGGATTCACCCCTCCACTTT
D gene: NA; CDR3 length: 15; clone size: NA; V gene: TRBV5-5; J gene: TRBJ2-7; CDR3 protein: CASSPGRLASYEQYF; CDR3 DNA: TGTGCCAGCAGCCCGGGACGCCTTGCCTCCTACGAGCAGTACTTC
D gene: NA; CDR3 length: 14; clone size: NA; V gene: TRBV14; J gene: TRBJ1-4; CDR3 protein: CASSQDGGLGKLFF; CDR3 DNA: TGTGCCAGCAGCCAAGATGGGGGCTTGGGGAAACTGTTTTTT
D gene: NA; CDR3 length: 15; clone size: NA; V gene: TRBV6-1; J gene: TRBJ1-1; CDR3 protein: CASSEMGRGGTEAFF; CDR3 DNA: TGTGCCAGCAGTGAAATGGGCAGGGGAGGGACTGAAGCTTTCTTT
D gene: NA; CDR3 length: 15; clone size: NA; V gene: TRBV5-1; J gene: TRBJ1-3; CDR3 protein: CASRPPGAAGNTIYF; CDR3 DNA: TGCGCCAGCAGGCCCCCGGGGGCGGCTGGAAACACCATATATTTT
D gene: TRBD1; CDR3 length: 16; clone size: NA; V gene: TRBV5-8; J gene: TRBJ1-4; CDR3 protein: CASSVGDRGRNEKLFF; CDR3 DNA: TGTGCCAGCAGCGTAGGGGACAGGGGGCGGAATGAAAAACTGTTTTTT
D gene: NA; CDR3 length: 15; clone size: NA; V gene: TRBV18; J gene: TRBJ1-2; CDR3 protein: CASSPPQTANYGYTF; CDR3 DNA: TGTGCCAGCTCACCACCCCAGACAGCTAACTATGGCTACACCTTC